A selection of T cell receptor beta chains follows, all from one sample in a study of cytomegalovirus exposure and HLA in healthy donors. Repertoires were generated with immunoSEQ multiplex PCR, while TCRdb's copy carries only in-frame clones and drops some. The sample has under 100,000 clones, around 77% seen once; the top ten hold 3.3%. The sequencing sample was made of PBMCs. The origin of the receptors is a man over 45 in good health and CMV-seronegative. The CDR3 runs from the conserved cysteine through the conserved F or W. Each record gives: D gene, clone size, J gene, V gene, CDR3 length, CDR3 DNA, CDR3 protein. The D gene is left open where the match is weak. Size tells how often a clone was seen (once, few, many) or the class of an expanded clone, and some rows leave it out.

>TRBD1|-|TRBJ1-6|TRBV7-2|15
TGTGCCAGCCGACCGGGACAGTATGGGAATTCACCCCTCCACTTT
CASRPGQYGNSPLHF
>-|-|TRBJ1-2|TRBV5-6|12
TGTGCCAGCAGCTCTGGGAGGGCTGGCTACACCTTC
CASSSGRAGYTF
>-|-|TRBJ1-2|TRBV27|15
TGTGCCAGCAGTTCGGTCGCCACAGGGAACTATGGCTACACCTTC
CASSSVATGNYGYTF
>-|-|TRBJ2-3|TRBV5-1|15
TGCGCCAGCAGCCAATCGACAGGCAACACAGATACGCAGTATTTT
CASSQSTGNTDTQYF
>TRBD1|-|TRBJ2-1|TRBV5-1|13
TGCGCCAGCAGCTGGACAGGGATGAATGAGCAGTTCTTC
CASSWTGMNEQFF
>-|-|TRBJ1-3|TRBV5-1|14
TGCGCCAGCAGGGACACTCGCTCTGGAAACACCATATATTTT
CASRDTRSGNTIYF
>TRBD2|-|TRBJ2-3|TRBV4-2|17
TGTGCCAGCAGCCTAAAGCCGACTAGCGGGCGGCCAGATACGCAGTATTTT
CASSLKPTSGRPDTQYF
>TRBD1|-|TRBJ1-1|TRBV18|16
TGTGCCAGCTCACCCCAAACGGGACAGTCGAACACTGAAGCTTTCTTT
CASSPQTGQSNTEAFF
>TRBD2|-|TRBJ2-1|TRBV5-4|14
TGTGCCAGCAGCTCCGGACTAGCGGGGGGGAAGCAGTTCTTC
CASSSGLAGGKQFF
>-|-|TRBJ1-2|TRBV7-9|13
TGTGCCAGCAGCTTAGAACAGTCCTATGGCTACACCTTC
CASSLEQSYGYTF
>TRBD1|-|TRBJ2-7|TRBV30|13
TGTGCCCGCCCGGGACAGGAGGTGGAGGAGCAGTACTTC
CARPGQEVEEQYF
>TRBD2|-|TRBJ2-3|TRBV11-3|16
TGTGCCAGCAGCTTAGGCGGCGGGGGATCGACAGATACGCAGTATTTT
CASSLGGGGSTDTQYF
>TRBD1|-|TRBJ1-1|TRBV11-3|15
TGTGCCAGCAGCCCGGGACAGGGGGCTCACACTGAAGCTTTCTTT
CASSPGQGAHTEAFF
>TRBD1|-|TRBJ1-5|TRBV15|17
TGTGCCACCAGCAGAGGGGGACAGGGGATGGGCAATCAGCCCCAGCATTTT
CATSRGGQGMGNQPQHF
>-|few|TRBJ1-6|TRBV18|14
TGTGCCAGCTCAACAGACATTGATAATTCACCCCTCCACTTT
CASSTDIDNSPLHF
>-|-|TRBJ1-2|TRBV6-1|12
TGTGCCAGCAGTCGCACCGGAGGTGGCTACACCTTC
CASSRTGGGYTF
>-|-|TRBJ2-7|TRBV30|15
TGTGCCTGGAGTGTGGTTCAGGGAAGCTCCTACGAGCAGTACTTC
CAWSVVQGSSYEQYF
>-|-|TRBJ2-7|TRBV9|13
TGTGCCAGCAGCGTAGCTCCGAGTTACGAGCAGTACTTC
CASSVAPSYEQYF
>-|-|TRBJ1-3|TRBV28|14
TGTGCCAGCTGCAGGGGAAACTCTGGAAACACCATATATTTT
CASCRGNSGNTIYF
>-|few|TRBJ2-2|TRBV11-3|14
TGTGCCAGCAGCTTGGACAGGAACACCGGGGAGCTGTTTTTT
CASSLDRNTGELFF
>-|-|TRBJ2-1|TRBV2|15
TGTGCCAGCAGCGGGGGGCAGTCTAACGGAAATGAGCAGTTCTTC
CASSGGQSNGNEQFF
>TRBD1|-|TRBJ1-4|TRBV30|16
TGTGCCTGGCGGACAGGGGCGAGGTCTTCTAATGAAAAACTGTTTTTT
CAWRTGARSSNEKLFF
>TRBD1|-|TRBJ2-7|TRBV18|14
TGTGCCAGCTCACCACAGGGACAGTCCTACGAGCAGTACTTC
CASSPQGQSYEQYF
>-|once|TRBJ2-5|TRBV29-1|13
TGCAGCGTCGAGGACGGGATCCAAGAGACCCAGTACTTC
CSVEDGIQETQYF
>TRBD1|-|TRBJ1-2|TRBV7-9|13
TGTGCCAGCAGCTTAGGAGGACAGGGTGGCTACACCTTC
CASSLGGQGGYTF
>TRBD2|once|TRBJ2-3|TRBV5-1|18
TGCGCCAGCAGCTTGGGGGGGACTAGCGGGGGGAGCACAGATACGCAGTATTTT
CASSLGGTSGGSTDTQYF
>-|-|TRBJ2-7|TRBV9|14
TGTGCCAGCAGCCCGACCGGGACACCCTACGAGCAGTACTTC
CASSPTGTPYEQYF
>-|-|TRBJ1-2|TRBV6-1|15
TGTGCCAGCAGTGAAAATCTAGGGGGAGTGTATGGCTACACCTTC
CASSENLGGVYGYTF
>-|-|TRBJ2-5|TRBV6-4|19
TGTGCCAGCACCCACCCCCGAGGGCACTATCAAACGGAGAGGGAGACCCAGTACTTC
CASTHPRGHYQTERETQYF
>-|once|TRBJ2-7|TRBV5-1|12
TGCGCCAGCAGCTTACAGGGCAACGAGCAGTACTTC
CASSLQGNEQYF
>TRBD1|few|TRBJ1-3|TRBV4-1|15
TGCGCCAGCAGCCAAGTGACAGGGACTGGAAACACCATATATTTT
CASSQVTGTGNTIYF